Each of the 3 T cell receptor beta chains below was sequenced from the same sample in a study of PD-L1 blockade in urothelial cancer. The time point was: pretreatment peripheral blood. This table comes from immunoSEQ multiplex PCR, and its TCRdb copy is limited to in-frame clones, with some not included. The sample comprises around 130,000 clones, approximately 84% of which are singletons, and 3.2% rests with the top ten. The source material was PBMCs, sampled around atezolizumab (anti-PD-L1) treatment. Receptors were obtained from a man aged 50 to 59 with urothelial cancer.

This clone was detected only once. This CDR3 reads CATKGGSPYEQYF. DNA for the CDR3: TGTGCCACCAAGGGAGGGTCCCCCTACGAGCAGTACTTC. The J gene is TRBJ2-7, the V gene TRBV2; 7 nucleotides match TRBD2. The length of the CDR3 is 13 residues. CDR1 is SNHLY, CDR2 FYNNEI, per germline. V trimming: 10 bases; J trimming: 2 bases; junction bases outside the gene matches: 8.

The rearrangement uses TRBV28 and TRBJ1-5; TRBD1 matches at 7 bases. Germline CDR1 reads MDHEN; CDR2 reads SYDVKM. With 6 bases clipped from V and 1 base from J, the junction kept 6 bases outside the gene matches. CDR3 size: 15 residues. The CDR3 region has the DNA TGTGCCAGCAGCCTTCGAGGGGGCAGCAATCAGCCCCAGCATTTT. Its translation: CASSLRGGSNQPQHF.

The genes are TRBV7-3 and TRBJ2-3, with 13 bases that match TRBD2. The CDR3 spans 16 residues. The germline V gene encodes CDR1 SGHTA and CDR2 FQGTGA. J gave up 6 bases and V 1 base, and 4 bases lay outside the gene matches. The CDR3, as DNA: TGTGCCAGCAGCTTAAATCGACTAGCGGGAGGCGATACGCAGTATTTT. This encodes CASSLNRLAGGDTQYF.